A single sample gave rise to the 10 T cell receptor beta chains below, sequenced in a study of blood T cell repertoires in COVID-19. Profiled with immunoSEQ multiplex PCR; TCRdb holds only in-frame clones, not every one. The sample holds over 85,000 clones, around 90% seen once. Sequences were obtained from peripheral blood. Receptor source: a human donor with COVID-19, enrolled during active disease. The donor label of this sample is uncertain.

The chain combines TRBV29-1 with TRBJ2-1; 7 positions agree with TRBD2. The V and J ends lost 5 bases and 0 bases, in that order; junction bases with no gene match: 4. In germline, CDR1 is SQVTM, CDR2 ANQGSEA. The length of the CDR3 is 14 residues. The CDR3 bases are TGCAGCGTTACTGCGGGAGACTCCTACAATGAGCAGTTCTTC. Its translation: CSVTAGDSYNEQFF.

The chain's CDR3 is CASRLLQDSYMNTEAFF. CDR3 nucleotides: TGTGCCAGTAGGCTTCTTCAGGACAGCTACATGAACACTGAAGCTTTCTTT. The J gene is TRBJ1-1, the V gene TRBV19, with D possibly TRBD1 on 6 matching bases. V was shortened by 6 bases and J by 0 bases, with 20 bases between the two germline ends. This CDR3 is built from 17 residues. The germline V gene has CDR1 LNHDA and CDR2 SQIVND (reference sequence). The whole variable domain, filled in from reference TRBV19 and TRBJ1-1, reads DGGITQSPKYLFRKEGQNVTLSCEQNLNHDAMYWYRQDPGQGLRLIYYSQIVNDFQKGDIAEGYSVSREKKESFPLTVTSAQKNPTAFYLCASRLLQDSYMNTEAFFGQGTRLTVV.

The chain links TRBV21-1 to TRBJ1-5. TRBV21-1 corresponds to a pseudogene. The CDR3 has 12 amino acids. The CDR3 sequence: CASSKARGPQHF. The CDR3 region has the DNA TGTGCCAGCAGCAAAGCGCGGGGGCCCCAGCATTTT.

This clone was seen only once. The chain links TRBV28 to TRBJ1-1; TRBD1 might be the D (5 bases). The V end lost 5 bases, the J end lost 2 bases, and 15 bases lay between the germline ends. The CDR3 has 15 amino acids. Germline assignment: CDR1 MDHEN and CDR2 SYDVKM. The CDR3 DNA follows: TGTGCCAGCAGTAACCCACAGGATTTTAACACTGAAGCTTTCTTT. Its protein product is CASSNPQDFNTEAFF.

The rearrangement uses TRBV29-1 and TRBJ2-7; maybe TRBD1 (7 bases). Trimming took off 7 bases at V and 1 base at J, with 20 bases between the two ends. CDR1 and CDR2 from the germline V gene are SQVTM and ANQGSEA. CDR3 length equals 15 residues. CDR3 sequence: CSALGGTENSYEQYF. DNA of the CDR3: TGCAGCGCCCTGGGCGGGACAGAGAATTCCTACGAGCAGTACTTC.

Comment on this clone: An end of the junction does not agree with germline; a read error may underlie this. This rearrangement joins TRBV3-1 (or the pseudogene TRBV3-2) to TRBJ2-7; 10 nucleotides align to TRBD1. Germline CDR1 is LGHDT and CDR2 is YNNKEL (reference sequence). This CDR3 region has 14 residues. CDR3 DNA: TGTGCCAGCAGCCAAGGGACAGGGGGGCACGAACTTCGCTTC. The encoded protein is CASSQGTGGHELRF.

In DNA form, the CDR3 reads TGTGCCAGCAGCTTGGGGGCGGGAGGTGGGGCCAACGTCCTGACTTTC. Protein: CASSLGAGGGANVLTF. This chain joins TRBV5-4 and TRBJ2-6; 8 nucleotides agree with TRBD2. The germline CDR1 and CDR2 sequences are SGHNT and YYREEE (reference sequence). The CDR3 sequence is 16 residues long. With 0 bases clipped from V and 3 bases from J, the junction kept 2 bases outside the gene matches.

This chain links TRBV9 with TRBJ1-1; tentative D call: TRBD1 (5 bases). CDR1 is SGDLS and CDR2 is YYNGEE in the germline V gene. This CDR3 has 14 amino acids. The V and J ends lost 3 bases and 2 bases respectively, with 11 bases between them. The CDR3 loop is CASSDLGGNTEAFF. DNA of the CDR3: TGTGCCAGCAGCGACTTGGGGGGAAACACTGAAGCTTTCTTT.

The chain employs TRBV18 and TRBJ1-2, with TRBD1 matching over 8 bases. This CDR3 is 15 amino acids long. The germline V gene has CDR1 KGHSH and CDR2 LQKENI. V lost 5 bases and J lost 6; bases outside the gene matches: 11. The CDR3: CASSTLGQGQNGYTF. CDR3 DNA sequence: TGTGCCAGCTCAACACTAGGACAGGGACAGAATGGCTACACCTTC.

The chain links TRBV25-1 to TRBJ2-7, with D perhaps TRBD2 (6 bases). The V end was cut by 1 base, the J end by 4 bases, with 11 bases between. CDR3 size: 14 residues. Germline V gene sequence: CDR1 MGHDK, CDR2 SYGVNS. The CDR3 protein is CASSEFIGRYEQYF. CDR3 bases: TGTGCCAGCAGTGAATTCATAGGGAGGTACGAGCAGTACTTC.